This TCR beta chain was recovered during a study of radiotherapy plus CTLA-4 blockade in lung cancer. The CDR3 is 15 amino acids. From germline, CDR1 is SGHVS and CDR2 FQNEAQ. Trimming pared 1 base from V and 1 base from J, leaving 7 bases between. Data came from immunoSEQ multiplex PCR; TCRdb stores just in-frame clones and leaves some out. The table includes about 73,000 clones, more than 75% detected once. The receptor comes from a human donor with non-small cell lung cancer that progressed on radiotherapy plus ipilimumab. V and J are TRBV7-8 and TRBJ2-2; no firm D call. Source: peripheral blood, taken from a patient treated with radiotherapy plus ipilimumab. In nucleotides, the CDR3 is TGTGCCAGCAGCTTAGGGGCAGGGAACACCGGGGAGCTGTTTTTT. Translating it yields CASSLGAGNTGELFF.